The rows below give T cell receptor beta chains drawn from one sample of a study of cytomegalovirus exposure and HLA in healthy donors. The data were produced by immunoSEQ multiplex PCR, yet TCRdb's version contains in-frame clones alone and is incomplete. The sample carries approximately 110,000 clones, 70% to 80% recorded once. The sample comprised PBMCs. The receptors shown here come from a man aged 40-55 years in good health and CMV-seronegative. Each CDR3 is given with its conserved first and last residue. A D gene is named only where the DNA matches it firmly. A row's size may be missing; if present it is once, few, many or a size class.

CASSLEHNSNQPQHF	TGTGCCAGCAGCTTAGAACACAATAGCAATCAGCCCCAGCATTTT	few	-	TRBV11-3	TRBJ1-5
CASSTHADTQYF	TGTGCCAGCAGCACCCACGCGGATACGCAGTATTTT	-	-	TRBV11-2	TRBJ2-3
CASSPGLAGAYEQYF	TGTGCCAGCAGCCCGGGACTAGCGGGAGCTTACGAGCAGTACTTC	-	TRBD2	TRBV5-4	TRBJ2-7
CASSADSDTQYF	TGTGCCAGCAGTGCGGACTCAGATACGCAGTATTTT	-	-	TRBV6-1	TRBJ2-3
CASSSGTGFGEPQHF	TGTGCCAGCAGTTCCGGGACAGGGTTTGGTGAGCCCCAGCATTTT	-	TRBD1	TRBV27	TRBJ1-5
CASTQGVNFVGYTF	TGTGCCAGCACCCAGGGGGTAAATTTCGTTGGCTACACCTTC	few	TRBD1	TRBV7-9	TRBJ1-2
CASSLGDRGADTQYF	TGTGCCAGCAGCTTGGGAGACAGGGGTGCAGATACGCAGTATTTT	-	TRBD1	TRBV5-4	TRBJ2-3
CASSYVASDEQFF	TGTGCCAGCAGTTACGTGGCTAGCGATGAGCAGTTCTTC	few	-	TRBV6-7	TRBJ2-1
CAWTLGQGRWETQYF	TGTGCCTGGACCTTAGGACAGGGACGGTGGGAGACCCAGTACTTC	-	TRBD1	TRBV30	TRBJ2-5
CASMGATDTQYF	TGTGCCAGCATGGGGGCCACAGATACGCAGTATTTT	-	-	TRBV11-2	TRBJ2-3